This TCR beta chain was captured in a study of blood T cell repertoires in COVID-19. Study-level background: There were acute and convalescent COVID-19 samples, and they came from the United States, Italy and Spain. PBMCs, B-cell-depleted T cells, or T cells provided the cDNA or gDNA that made up the material.

Clinical history reported by participants formed the basis on which cohorts were assigned. The CDR3 length is 18 residues. V was pared by 4 bases and J by 1 base, with 12 bases of the junction left unmatched. Germline V gene data show CDR1 as MNHNS and CDR2 as SASEGT. Original processing methods: Amplification from reference gene primers served as the basis for estimated nucleated cell counts. Sequencing was performed with immunoSEQ multiplex PCR; in TCRdb, only in-frame clones are kept and a portion is missing. V and J calls and clone size come straight from that table; D and trimming were deduced from the DNA. The sample lists some 400,000 clones, roughly 89% occurring once.

The origin of this receptor is a young woman who had recovered from COVID-19. Sequenced material: PBMCs or T cells enriched from blood (not recorded which). The rearrangement joins TRBV6-1 to TRBJ2-3; 9 nucleotides match TRBD2. The CDR3 DNA follows: TGTGCCAGCAGTGCTAACTCTGGAGTAGCGGGGGGCACAGATACGCAGTATTTT. It is translated as CASSANSGVAGGTDTQYF.